This T cell receptor (beta chain) came from a study of blood T cell repertoires in COVID-19. Study as a whole: Sources were T cells, B-cell-depleted T cells, or PBMCs; the material itself was cDNA or gDNA.

Source study methods: Reference gene primer amplification yielded estimated nucleated cell counts. Some clones are missing from TCRdb's copy, which holds only in-frame ones; the method was immunoSEQ multiplex PCR. D and trimming were read from the DNA, whereas the V and J calls and clone size are those reported in that table. The data contain some 390,000 clones, over 75% of them singletons. The germline CDR1 and CDR2 sequences are SEHNR and FQNEAQ (reference sequence). Trimming removed 2 bases at V and 6 bases at J, with 16 bases between. The CDR3 runs 15 residues. The chain employs TRBV7-9 and TRBJ1-1, with D possibly matching TRBD1 (6 bases). Sequenced input: peripheral blood. This sequence originates from a woman aged 55 to 70 with COVID-19, enrolled during active disease. CDR3 DNA sequence: TGTGCCAGCAGCTTAATCGGACAGATAAGCTCTGAAGCTTTCTTT. This encodes CASSLIGQISSEAFF. The variable domain in full, completed from reference TRBV7-9 and TRBJ1-1, reads DTGVSQNPRHKITKRGQNVTFRCDPISEHNRLYWYRQTLGQGPEFLTYFQNEAQLEKSRLLSDRFSAERPKGSFSTLEIQRTEQGDSAMYLCASSLIGQISSEAFFGQGTRLTVV.